Shown below are 14 T cell receptor beta chains from a single sample sequenced in a study of T cells in tumors after PD-1 blockade (dated by TCRdb to the late 2010s). Preparation of the library involved the immunoSEQ multiplex PCR assay. The immuneACCESS repertoire file appears here via TCRdb, limited to in-frame rearrangements. These files lack a portion of the clones; in checked studies, under half of the deficit traces to unresolved V genes, and the cause of the others is not known. The sample profile shows around 45,000 clones; 79% of them were found once. Around 8.7% of the sample is held by the ten biggest clonotypes. The sample in question was PBMCs, obtained before anti-PD-1 therapy. All receptors derive from a human donor with advanced basal cell or squamous cell carcinoma (not recorded which).

This clone has a handful of counts. This chain uses TRBV7-9 with TRBJ1-2; 7 positions match TRBD1. The CDR3 sequence is 13 residues long. Germline assignment: CDR1 SEHNR and CDR2 FQNEAQ (reference sequence). V shed 4 bases, J shed 2 bases, and the junction held 1 base outside the gene matches. The CDR3 DNA is TGTGCCAGCAGCTGGGGACAGAACTATGGCTACACCTTC. Translated, it gives CASSWGQNYGYTF.

At least ten counts were recorded for this clone. The V and J genes are TRBV7-8 and TRBJ2-2; 11 nucleotides align to TRBD1. The V segment lost 3 bases and the J segment 1 base; nucleotides outside the gene matches: 1. Germline V gives CDR1 SGHVS, CDR2 FQNEAQ. The CDR3 totals 16 residues. The CDR3 is CASSLGTGGNTGELFF. CDR3 in DNA: TGTGCCAGCAGCTTGGGGACAGGGGGGAACACCGGGGAGCTGTTTTTT.

V gene TRBV5-1 combines with J gene TRBJ2-5; weak D call: TRBD1 (6 bases). V lost 0 bases to trimming and J lost 1 base, with 7 bases between them. The V gene's germline CDR1 is SGHRS and CDR2 YFSETQ. This CDR3 is 14 amino acids long. CDR3 DNA: TGCGCCAGCAGCTTGGAGGACAGCCAAGAGACCCAGTACTTC. It encodes CASSLEDSQETQYF.

V and J are TRBV28 and TRBJ1-6; D remains ambiguous. V was trimmed by 4 bases and J by 7 bases, leaving 20 bases between them. CDR1 is MDHEN and CDR2 is SYDVKM in the germline V gene. The CDR3 extends over 17 amino acids. CDR3 loop: CASSSESRIALNSPLHF. In nucleotides, the CDR3 is TGTGCCAGCAGTTCGGAGAGTCGTATAGCTCTGAATTCACCCCTCCACTTT.

This chain joins TRBV29-1 and TRBJ2-1; the D is unclear. The CDR3 extends over 10 amino acids. Germline V gene sequence: CDR1 SQVTM, CDR2 ANQGSEA. V lost 6 bases to trimming and J lost 10 bases, with 10 bases between them. The CDR3 DNA is TGCAGCGTCGTGGATTTAGAGCAGTTCTTC. The encoded protein is CSVVDLEQFF.

This rearrangement joins TRBV19 to TRBJ2-3, with TRBD2 matching over 9 bases. Germline values: CDR1 LNHDA, CDR2 SQIVND (reference sequence). V shed 8 bases and J 0 bases; nucleotides not matched to a gene: 3. CDR3 size: 14 residues. This chain's CDR3 is CASGTSGSTDTQYF. CDR3 nucleotide sequence: TGTGCCAGTGGAACTAGCGGGAGCACAGATACGCAGTATTTT.

The chain links TRBV7-3 to TRBJ1-1, with D unclear. The CDR3 consists of 13 residues. Trimming cost V 5 bases and J 1 base, with 8 bases left between them. From germline, CDR1 is SGHTA and CDR2 FQGTGA. The DNA of the CDR3 is TGTGCCAGCAGCGCTGATACGAACACTGAAGCTTTCTTT. Its translation is CASSADTNTEAFF.

The rearrangement joins TRBV5-5 to TRBJ2-3; maybe TRBD1 (5 bases). The CDR3 covers 16 residues. Deletions cut 2 bases from V and 2 bases from J, with 15 bases between. The V gene's germline CDR1 is SGHKS and CDR2 YYEKEE (reference sequence). CDR3 DNA: TGTGCCAGCAGCTTTGCCGGCAGGGTGTACACAGATACGCAGTATTTT. Protein sequence: CASSFAGRVYTDTQYF.

The chain employs TRBV11-3 and TRBJ2-7; a weak D match, TRBD1 (6 bases). Trimming removed 8 bases at V and 7 bases at J, with 18 bases between. Germline V gives CDR1 SGHNT, CDR2 YENEEA. CDR3 length: 13 amino acids. CDR3 in DNA: TGTGCCAGCGAGGGGGATATCTTGGGGGAGCAGTACTTC. Its translation is CASEGDILGEQYF.

Comments on this clone: Within the sample, other DNA sequences also encode this same CDR3. The V call is TRBV28, the J call TRBJ2-7; D ambiguous. Per the germline V gene, CDR1 is MDHEN and CDR2 is SYDVKM. V lost 6 bases and J 4 bases, leaving 19 bases between the germline ends. This CDR3 has 15 residues. The DNA for the CDR3 is TGTGCCAGCAGCCTAGGGCAGCCCCTCATGTACGAGCAGTACTTC. Protein sequence: CASSLGQPLMYEQYF.

The J gene is TRBJ2-2, the V gene TRBV3-1 (or the pseudogene TRBV3-2); 8 bases fit TRBD1. Germline lookup yields CDR1 LGHDT and CDR2 YNNKEL (reference sequence). V gave up 4 bases and J gave up 8 bases; unmatched junction bases: 9. CDR3 length equals 15 residues. CDR3 bases: TGTGCCAGCAGCCCCAGGACAGGGAAGGGGGGGGAGCTGTTTTTT. It translates to CASSPRTGKGGELFF.

This clone was observed once. This chain connects TRBV7-9 to TRBJ1-1; D unclear. V was cut by 3 bases and J by 6 bases, with 5 bases left in between. The germline V gene has CDR1 SEHNR and CDR2 FQNEAQ (reference sequence). The CDR3 is made up of 11 amino acids. The CDR3 DNA sequence: TGTGCCAGCAGCTTGTTTCCTGAAGCTTTCTTT. Translation gives CASSLFPEAFF.

This clone appeared a few times. This chain connects TRBV3-1 (or the pseudogene TRBV3-2) to TRBJ2-7; no clear D gene. V shed 4 bases and J shed 4 bases, with 8 bases lying between them. The CDR3 runs to 12 residues. The germline gives CDR1 LGHDT, CDR2 YNNKEL (reference sequence). The DNA for the CDR3 is TGTGCCAGCAGCCTCACAGTATACGAGCAGTACTTC. It is translated as CASSLTVYEQYF.

The chain combines TRBV5-4 with TRBJ2-3; 8 bases map to TRBD2. The V gene's germline CDR1 is SGHNT and CDR2 YYREEE (reference sequence). The CDR3 runs 15 residues. V trimming: 4 bases; J trimming: 0 bases; junction bases outside the gene matches: 4. CDR3 DNA: TGTGCCAGCAGCATGACTAGCGCGAGCACAGATACGCAGTATTTT. Protein sequence: CASSMTSASTDTQYF.